The source of this T cell receptor (beta chain) is a study of blood T cells in healthy people across ages. Study findings and constraints: Among T cells, TCR beta diversity per million cells dropped roughly linearly as age rose.

This clonotype was observed a few times. Antigen unknown. From germline, CDR1 is LGHDT and CDR2 YNNKEL (reference sequence). V shed 5 bases and J shed 4 bases, with 11 bases lying between them. The length of the CDR3 is 13 residues. A second PCR of roughly 7 to 11 cycles used a sample-barcoded 5' primer and a J-beta primer mix. TCRdb re-derived calls from the 5' RACE reads in MiXCR, one entry per CDR3 protein. The sample comprises 600,000 to 650,000 distinct CDR3 sequences, roughly 50% of which are singletons, and approximately 37% rests with the top ten. Sequenced sample: blood. This TCR came from a man in his sixties in good health. The chain links TRBV3-1 to TRBJ1-2; perhaps TRBD1 as D (5 bases). CDR3 DNA sequence: TGTGCCAGCAGCACCGGGGCCCTCTATGGCTACACCTTC. It translates to CASSTGALYGYTF.